This T cell receptor (beta chain) came from a study of cytomegalovirus exposure and HLA in healthy donors. Overall study results and limits: Cytomegalovirus-associated status was assigned to around 160 TCR beta chains. Usually a TCR sequence was rare, but some public TCRs were found in many donors. It was reported that TCR beta sequences correctly inferred the HLA-A and HLA-B alleles for most subjects. An analysis that was carried out later associated 16,951 TCR beta sequences with HLA alleles at 0.05 false discovery rate.

Use of 60 Vbeta and 13 Jbeta primers characterized the PCR. The table came from immunoSEQ multiplex PCR; TCRdb's copy has only in-frame clones and leaves some out. The sample's table shows some 130,000 clones. About this clone: What it binds is not known.

CDR1 and CDR2 from the germline V gene are SGHTA and FQGTGA. This CDR3 is 14 amino acids long. V dropped 5 bases and J dropped 6 bases, with 14 bases sitting between them. The source is a man aged 18 to 30 in good health and CMV-seronegative. The chain has TRBV7-3 and TRBJ2-1; maybe TRBD1 (6 bases). Sequenced input: PBMCs. DNA for the CDR3: TGTGCCAGCAGCACACAGCTAGGGGGCAATGAGCAGTTCTTC. This sequence encodes CASSTQLGGNEQFF.